This T cell receptor (beta chain) emerged from a study of cytomegalovirus exposure and HLA in healthy donors. Turning to the study itself: T cells numbering around 170 million yielded more than 100 million unique TCR beta sequences in an earlier analysis.

CDR3 length equals 13 residues. Between the trimmed V and J ends, which lost 11 bases and 6 bases, there was a span of 19 bases. The V gene's germline CDR1 is MDHEN and CDR2 SYDVKM. Primers for the PCR totalled 60 Vbeta and 13 Jbeta. The data were produced by immunoSEQ multiplex PCR, yet TCRdb's version contains in-frame clones alone and is incomplete. There are fewer than 30,000 clones in the sample, with approximately 0.71% held by the top ten. This receptor was identified in a man aged 25-45 years in good health and CMV-seronegative. Sequencing used PBMCs. The chain carries TRBV28 and TRBJ1-1, with D possibly TRBD1 on 5 matching bases. This chain's CDR3 is CAVGVGRSSEAFF. DNA for the CDR3: TGTGCCGTAGGGGTCGGCAGGAGCTCTGAAGCTTTCTTT.